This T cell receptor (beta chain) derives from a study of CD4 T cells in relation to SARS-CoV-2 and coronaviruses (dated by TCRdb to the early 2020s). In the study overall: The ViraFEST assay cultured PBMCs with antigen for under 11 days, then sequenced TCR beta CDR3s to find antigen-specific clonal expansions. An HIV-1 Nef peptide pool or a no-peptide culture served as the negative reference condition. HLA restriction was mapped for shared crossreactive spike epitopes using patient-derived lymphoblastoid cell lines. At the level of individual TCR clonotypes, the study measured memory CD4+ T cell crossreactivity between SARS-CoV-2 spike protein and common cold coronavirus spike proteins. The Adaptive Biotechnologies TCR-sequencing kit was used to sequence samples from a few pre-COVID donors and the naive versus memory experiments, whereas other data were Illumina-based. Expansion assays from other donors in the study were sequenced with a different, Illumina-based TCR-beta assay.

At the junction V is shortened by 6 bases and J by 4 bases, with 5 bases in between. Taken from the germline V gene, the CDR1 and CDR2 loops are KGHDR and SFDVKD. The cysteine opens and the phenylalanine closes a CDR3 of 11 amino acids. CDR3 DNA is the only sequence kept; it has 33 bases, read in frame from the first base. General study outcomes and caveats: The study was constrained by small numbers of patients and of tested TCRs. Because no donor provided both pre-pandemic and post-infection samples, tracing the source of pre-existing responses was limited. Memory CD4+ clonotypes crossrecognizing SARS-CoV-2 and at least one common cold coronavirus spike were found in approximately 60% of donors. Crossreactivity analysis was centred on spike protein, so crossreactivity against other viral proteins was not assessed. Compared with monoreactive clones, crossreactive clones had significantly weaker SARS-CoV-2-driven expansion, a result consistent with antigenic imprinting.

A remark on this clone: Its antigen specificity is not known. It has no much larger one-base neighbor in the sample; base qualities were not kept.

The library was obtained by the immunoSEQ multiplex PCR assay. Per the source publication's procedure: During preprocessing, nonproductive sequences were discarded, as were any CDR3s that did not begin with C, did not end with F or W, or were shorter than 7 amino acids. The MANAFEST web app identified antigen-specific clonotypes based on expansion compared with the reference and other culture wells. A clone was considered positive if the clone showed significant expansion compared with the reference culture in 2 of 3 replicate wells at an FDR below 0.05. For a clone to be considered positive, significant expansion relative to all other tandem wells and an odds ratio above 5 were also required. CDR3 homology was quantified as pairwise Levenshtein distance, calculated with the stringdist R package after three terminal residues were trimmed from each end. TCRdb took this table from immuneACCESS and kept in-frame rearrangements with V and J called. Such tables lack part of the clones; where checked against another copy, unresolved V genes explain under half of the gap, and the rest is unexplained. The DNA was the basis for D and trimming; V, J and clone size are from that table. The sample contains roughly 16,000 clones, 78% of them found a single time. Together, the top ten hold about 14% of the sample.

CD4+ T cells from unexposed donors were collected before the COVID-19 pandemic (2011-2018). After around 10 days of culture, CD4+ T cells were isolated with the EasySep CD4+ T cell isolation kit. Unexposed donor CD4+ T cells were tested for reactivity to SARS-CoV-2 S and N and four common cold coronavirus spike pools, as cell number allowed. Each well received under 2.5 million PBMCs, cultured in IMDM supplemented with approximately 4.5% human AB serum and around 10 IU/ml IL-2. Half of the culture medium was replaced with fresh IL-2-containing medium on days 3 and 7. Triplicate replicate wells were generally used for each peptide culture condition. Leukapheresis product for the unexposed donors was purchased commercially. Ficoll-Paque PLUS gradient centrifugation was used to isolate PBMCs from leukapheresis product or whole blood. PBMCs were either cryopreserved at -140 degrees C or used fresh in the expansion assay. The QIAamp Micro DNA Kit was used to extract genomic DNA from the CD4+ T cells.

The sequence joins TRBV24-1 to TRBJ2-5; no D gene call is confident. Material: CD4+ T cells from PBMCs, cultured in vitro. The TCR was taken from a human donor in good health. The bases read TGTGCCACCAGTTTCAGAGAGACCCAGTACTTC. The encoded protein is CATSFRETQYF.